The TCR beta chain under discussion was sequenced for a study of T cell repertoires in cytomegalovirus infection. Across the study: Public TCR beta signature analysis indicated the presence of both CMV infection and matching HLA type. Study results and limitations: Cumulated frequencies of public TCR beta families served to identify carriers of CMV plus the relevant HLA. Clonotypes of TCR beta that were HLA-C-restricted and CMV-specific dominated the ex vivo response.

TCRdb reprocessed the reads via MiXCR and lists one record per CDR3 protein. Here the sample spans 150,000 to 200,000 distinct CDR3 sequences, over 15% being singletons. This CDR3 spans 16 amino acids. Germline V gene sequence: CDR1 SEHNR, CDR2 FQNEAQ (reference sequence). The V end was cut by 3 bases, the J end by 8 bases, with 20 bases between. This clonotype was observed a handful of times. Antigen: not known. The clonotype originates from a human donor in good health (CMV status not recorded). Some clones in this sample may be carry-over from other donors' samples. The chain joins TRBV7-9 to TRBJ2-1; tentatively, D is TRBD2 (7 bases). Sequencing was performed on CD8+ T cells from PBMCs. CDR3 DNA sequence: TGTGCCAGCAGCTTCGAGGGGGGGCTCCCCCCCGATGAGCAGTTCTTC. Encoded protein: CASSFEGGLPPDEQFF.